Detailed here is one T cell receptor (beta chain). Its antigen is not identified. These data come from a study of cytomegalovirus exposure and HLA in healthy donors. Study-wide findings and caveats: In a later analysis, HLA-associated TCR beta chains were more clonally expanded than equally common others. Looking again later, the authors saw that most CMV-associated TCR beta chains seemed HLA-restricted. Prediction of most subjects' HLA-A and HLA-B alleles by TCR beta sequences was reportedly accurate. Sequencing had likely introduced a cluster of highly shared sequence variants as an artifact.

With 5 bases clipped from V and 5 bases from J, the junction kept 5 bases outside the gene matches. Germline loops: CDR1 LGHNT, CDR2 FRNRAP. The length of the CDR3 is 13 residues. This PCR relied on a set of 60 Vbeta primers and 13 Jbeta primers. Sequencing was performed with immunoSEQ multiplex PCR; in TCRdb, only in-frame clones are kept and a portion is missing. Its table records roughly 100,000 clones. The TCR sequence derives from a man over 45 in good health and CMV-seropositive. Material: PBMCs. The J gene is TRBJ2-5, the V gene TRBV12-5, with 7 bases matching TRBD2. CDR3 coding DNA: TGTGCTAGTGGTCCCCGGGGGGAGGAGACCCAGTACTTC. Translated: CASGPRGEETQYF.